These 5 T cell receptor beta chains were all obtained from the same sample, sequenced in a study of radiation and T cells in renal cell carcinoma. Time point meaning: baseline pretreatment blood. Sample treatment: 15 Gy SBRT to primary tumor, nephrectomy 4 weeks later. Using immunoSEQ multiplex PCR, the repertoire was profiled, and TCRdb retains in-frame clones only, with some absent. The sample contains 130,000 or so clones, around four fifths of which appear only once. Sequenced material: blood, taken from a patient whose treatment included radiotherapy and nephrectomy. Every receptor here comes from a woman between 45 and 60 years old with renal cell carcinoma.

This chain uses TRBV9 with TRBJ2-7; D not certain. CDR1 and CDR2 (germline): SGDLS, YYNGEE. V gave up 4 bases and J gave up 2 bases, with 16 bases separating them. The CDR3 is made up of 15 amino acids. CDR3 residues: CASSPTPESTYEQYF. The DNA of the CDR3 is TGTGCCAGCAGCCCCACACCCGAATCGACCTACGAGCAGTACTTC.

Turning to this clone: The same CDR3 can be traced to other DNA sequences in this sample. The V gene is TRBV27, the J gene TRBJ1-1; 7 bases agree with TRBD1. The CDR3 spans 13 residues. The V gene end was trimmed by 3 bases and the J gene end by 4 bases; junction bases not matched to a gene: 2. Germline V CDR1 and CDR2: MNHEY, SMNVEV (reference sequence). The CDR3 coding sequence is TGTGCCAGCAGTTTTCCAGGGGGCACTGAAGCTTTCTTT. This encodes CASSFPGGTEAFF.

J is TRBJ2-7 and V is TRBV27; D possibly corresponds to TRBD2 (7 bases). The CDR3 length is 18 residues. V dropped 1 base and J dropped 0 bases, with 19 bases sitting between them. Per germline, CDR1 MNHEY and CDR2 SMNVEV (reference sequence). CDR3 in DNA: TGTGCCAGCAGTTTATACCGGGGGCTAGCGGACTTCTCCTACGAGCAGTACTTC. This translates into CASSLYRGLADFSYEQYF.

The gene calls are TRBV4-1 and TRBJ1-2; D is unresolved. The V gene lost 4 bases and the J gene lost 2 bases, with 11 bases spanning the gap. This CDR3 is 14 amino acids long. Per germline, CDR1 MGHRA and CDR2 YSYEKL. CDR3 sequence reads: CASSLDDLNYGYTF. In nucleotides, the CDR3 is TGCGCCAGCAGCCTCGACGATCTGAACTATGGCTACACCTTC.

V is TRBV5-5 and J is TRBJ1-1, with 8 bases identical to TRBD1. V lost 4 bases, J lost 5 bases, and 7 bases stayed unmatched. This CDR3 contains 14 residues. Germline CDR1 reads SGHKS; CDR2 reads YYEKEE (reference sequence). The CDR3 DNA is TGTGCCAGCAGCCGCGGACAGGGAGGTACTGAAGCTTTCTTT. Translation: CASSRGQGGTEAFF. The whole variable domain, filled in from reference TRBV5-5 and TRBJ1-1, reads DAGVTQSPTHLIKTRGQQVTLRCSPISGHKSVSWYQQVLGQGPQFIFQYYEKEERGRGNFPDRFSARQFPNYSSELNVNALLLGDSALYLCASSRGQGGTEAFFGQGTRLTVV.